Listed below are T cell receptor beta chains from one sample, sequenced in a study of shared clonotypes between healthy human individuals. Repertoires were generated with immunoSEQ multiplex PCR, while TCRdb's copy carries only in-frame clones and drops some. The profile shows about 2.4 million clones, 93% of them singletons. The sample comprised naive CD4+ T cells from PBMCs. The source of these receptors is a man younger than 35 in good health. Some clones in this sample may be carry-over from other donors' samples. CDR3s include the opening cysteine and the closing phenylalanine or tryptophan. Fields, in order: V gene, clone size, D gene, J gene, CDR3 protein, CDR3 DNA. D genes are given only for firm matches. The size of a clone is reported for some rows only, either as once, few or many, or as a class for expanded clones.

V gene: TRBV5-1; clone size: .; D gene: TRBD1; J gene: TRBJ2-1; CDR3 protein: CASSSEGAGAHEQFF; CDR3 DNA: TGCGCCAGCAGCTCCGAGGGGGCAGGGGCCCATGAGCAGTTCTTC
V gene: TRBV15; clone size: .; D gene: .; J gene: TRBJ1-5; CDR3 protein: CATSRGGGRDSNQPQHF; CDR3 DNA: TGTGCCACCAGCAGAGGGGGGGGCAGGGATAGCAATCAGCCCCAGCATTTT
V gene: TRBV30; clone size: few; D gene: .; J gene: TRBJ1-1; CDR3 protein: CAWTEGRNTEAFF; CDR3 DNA: TGTGCCTGGACCGAGGGGAGGAACACTGAAGCTTTCTTT
V gene: TRBV5-1; clone size: .; D gene: TRBD2; J gene: TRBJ2-5; CDR3 protein: CASSSPSGGLQYF; CDR3 DNA: TGCGCCAGCAGCTCCCCCTCGGGGGGACTCCAGTACTTC
V gene: TRBV5-1; clone size: .; D gene: TRBD2; J gene: TRBJ2-7; CDR3 protein: CASSLTYGTSGSAYEQYF; CDR3 DNA: TGCGCCAGCAGCTTGACCTACGGGACTAGCGGGAGTGCCTACGAGCAGTACTTC
V gene: TRBV19; clone size: once; D gene: TRBD1; J gene: TRBJ1-1; CDR3 protein: CASTTWGQGARDTEAFF; CDR3 DNA: TGTGCCAGTACCACTTGGGGACAGGGGGCACGGGACACTGAAGCTTTCTTT
V gene: TRBV28; clone size: .; D gene: .; J gene: TRBJ1-1; CDR3 protein: CASSLTDTEAFF; CDR3 DNA: TGTGCCAGCAGCCTCACAGACACTGAAGCTTTCTTT
V gene: TRBV2; clone size: once; D gene: .; J gene: TRBJ2-1; CDR3 protein: CASSYQGTSSYNEQFF; CDR3 DNA: TGTGCCAGCAGCTATCAGGGCACTTCTTCTTACAATGAGCAGTTCTTC
V gene: TRBV5-1; clone size: .; D gene: .; J gene: TRBJ2-3; CDR3 protein: CASSWAWGRSTDTQYF; CDR3 DNA: TGCGCCAGCAGCTGGGCGTGGGGACGAAGCACAGATACGCAGTATTTT
V gene: TRBV18; clone size: .; D gene: .; J gene: TRBJ2-5; CDR3 protein: CASSATVVRETQYF; CDR3 DNA: TGTGCCAGCTCTGCGACAGTCGTGCGCGAGACCCAGTACTTC
V gene: TRBV15; clone size: .; D gene: TRBD2; J gene: TRBJ2-2; CDR3 protein: CATSSGSSGRAGELFF; CDR3 DNA: TGTGCCACCAGCTCGGGGTCCAGCGGGAGGGCCGGGGAGCTGTTTTTT
V gene: TRBV28; clone size: .; D gene: .; J gene: TRBJ2-7; CDR3 protein: CASSLRPGLPYEQYF; CDR3 DNA: TGTGCCAGCAGTTTACGGCCAGGGCTTCCCTACGAGCAGTACTTC
V gene: TRBV28; clone size: .; D gene: .; J gene: TRBJ2-5; CDR3 protein: CASSPSGEEETQYF; CDR3 DNA: TGTGCCAGCAGTCCCTCAGGGGAGGAGGAGACCCAGTACTTC
V gene: TRBV4-2; clone size: .; D gene: .; J gene: TRBJ1-2; CDR3 protein: CASSTQNQLYGYTF; CDR3 DNA: TGTGCCAGCAGCACCCAGAATCAACTTTATGGCTACACCTTC
V gene: TRBV6-1; clone size: .; D gene: TRBD1; J gene: TRBJ2-4; CDR3 protein: CASSEGQGRAKNIQYF; CDR3 DNA: TGTGCCAGCAGTGAGGGACAGGGAAGGGCCAAAAACATTCAGTACTTC
V gene: TRBV11-1; clone size: once; D gene: .; J gene: TRBJ2-1; CDR3 protein: CASSLILEKNEQFF; CDR3 DNA: TGTGCCAGCAGCTTAATACTAGAGAAGAATGAGCAGTTCTTC
V gene: TRBV10-1; clone size: .; D gene: .; J gene: TRBJ2-7; CDR3 protein: CASSESRGQAYEQYF; CDR3 DNA: TGCGCCAGCAGTGAGTCCAGAGGACAAGCATACGAGCAGTACTTC
V gene: TRBV18; clone size: .; D gene: TRBD1; J gene: TRBJ1-1; CDR3 protein: CASDTGAGVLNTEAFF; CDR3 DNA: TGTGCCAGCGATACAGGGGCCGGGGTATTGAACACTGAAGCTTTCTTT
V gene: TRBV5-1; clone size: once; D gene: TRBD1; J gene: TRBJ1-4; CDR3 protein: CASREGVTDRGNGKLFF; CDR3 DNA: TGCGCCAGCCGGGAGGGGGTGACGGACAGGGGAAATGGAAAACTGTTTTTT
V gene: TRBV5-8; clone size: .; D gene: .; J gene: TRBJ1-2; CDR3 protein: CASSSPGGYYGYGTF; CDR3 DNA: TGTGCCAGCAGCTCCCCCGGCGGGTACTATGGCTATGGCACCTTC
V gene: TRBV5-1; clone size: .; D gene: .; J gene: TRBJ1-4; CDR3 protein: CASSVTGLGEKLFF; CDR3 DNA: TGCGCCAGCAGCGTTACAGGACTGGGTGAAAAACTGTTTTTT
V gene: TRBV19; clone size: .; D gene: TRBD1; J gene: TRBJ2-5; CDR3 protein: CASSSTRDSPWGTQYF; CDR3 DNA: TGTGCCAGTAGTTCTACCCGGGACAGCCCTTGGGGGACCCAGTACTTC
V gene: TRBV7-8; clone size: many; D gene: TRBD2; J gene: TRBJ2-2; CDR3 protein: CASSWASGNTGELFF; CDR3 DNA: TGTGCCAGCAGCTGGGCTAGCGGGAACACCGGGGAGCTGTTTTTT
V gene: TRBV10-3; clone size: .; D gene: TRBD2; J gene: TRBJ2-2; CDR3 protein: CAISELAGGTGELFF; CDR3 DNA: TGTGCCATCAGTGAACTAGCGGGAGGGACCGGGGAGCTGTTTTTT
V gene: TRBV30; clone size: .; D gene: .; J gene: TRBJ2-6; CDR3 protein: CAWSTGPSGANVLTF; CDR3 DNA: TGTGCCTGGAGTACAGGGCCCTCTGGGGCCAACGTCCTGACTTTC
V gene: TRBV5-5; clone size: .; D gene: .; J gene: TRBJ2-7; CDR3 protein: CASSLVTGSYEQYF; CDR3 DNA: TGTGCCAGCAGCTTGGTCACGGGCTCCTACGAGCAGTACTTC
V gene: TRBV30; clone size: .; D gene: .; J gene: TRBJ2-7; CDR3 protein: CAWGKGYEQYF; CDR3 DNA: TGTGCCTGGGGAAAAGGGTACGAGCAGTACTTC
V gene: TRBV5-5; clone size: .; D gene: .; J gene: TRBJ2-7; CDR3 protein: CASSLFDSGREQYF; CDR3 DNA: TGTGCCAGCAGCTTGTTCGACTCCGGACGCGAGCAGTACTTC
V gene: TRBV28; clone size: few; D gene: TRBD1; J gene: TRBJ1-1; CDR3 protein: CASSSTGVPEAFF; CDR3 DNA: TGTGCCAGCAGTTCGACAGGGGTCCCTGAAGCTTTCTTT
V gene: TRBV5-1; clone size: .; D gene: .; J gene: TRBJ2-7; CDR3 protein: CASSFGQGSPSYEQYF; CDR3 DNA: .
V gene: TRBV6-1; clone size: .; D gene: .; J gene: TRBJ2-3; CDR3 protein: CASSLVSRADTQYF; CDR3 DNA: TGTGCCAGCAGCTTGGTTAGCAGGGCAGATACGCAGTATTTT
V gene: TRBV18; clone size: .; D gene: .; J gene: TRBJ1-1; CDR3 protein: CASSPGTGTEAFF; CDR3 DNA: TGTGCCAGCTCGCCAGGGACGGGCACTGAAGCTTTCTTT
V gene: TRBV27; clone size: few; D gene: .; J gene: TRBJ1-2; CDR3 protein: CASRPTGTYGYTF; CDR3 DNA: TGTGCCAGCCGACCAACAGGGACCTATGGCTACACCTTC
V gene: TRBV11-2; clone size: .; D gene: .; J gene: TRBJ2-1; CDR3 protein: CASSPPLVSEQFF; CDR3 DNA: TGTGCCAGCAGCCCCCCACTAGTATCTGAGCAGTTCTTC
V gene: TRBV7-3; clone size: .; D gene: .; J gene: TRBJ2-3; CDR3 protein: CAVPSGDTQYF; CDR3 DNA: TGTGCCGTCCCTTCGGGGGATACGCAGTATTTT
V gene: TRBV5-1; clone size: .; D gene: .; J gene: TRBJ2-7; CDR3 protein: CASSLANHEQYF; CDR3 DNA: TGCGCCAGCAGCTTGGCGAACCACGAGCAGTACTTC
V gene: TRBV15; clone size: .; D gene: TRBD1; J gene: TRBJ1-2; CDR3 protein: CATSRDSGQVGGYTF; CDR3 DNA: TGTGCCACCAGCAGAGACAGCGGACAGGTTGGGGGCTACACCTTC